Presented here are 5 T cell receptor beta chains from one specimen sequenced in a study of cytomegalovirus exposure and HLA in healthy donors. The assay was immunoSEQ multiplex PCR, and TCRdb's table has in-frame clones only and misses some. The sample carries 140,000 to 150,000 clones, roughly 90% recorded once. Sequencing was performed on PBMCs. Receptors were obtained from a man in his late teens or twenties in good health and CMV-seronegative.

The chain links TRBV19 to TRBJ2-3; TRBD2 aligns across 16 bases. Germline V gene sequence: CDR1 LNHDA, CDR2 SQIVND (reference sequence). CDR3 size: 16 residues. Trimming at V came to 5 bases and at J to 4 bases, leaving 3 bases not matched to a gene. In DNA, the CDR3 is TGTGCCAGTAGTTTGGGACTAGCGGGAGGGGCAGATACGCAGTATTTT. Protein product: CASSLGLAGGADTQYF.

The chain recombines TRBV13 with TRBJ2-2; possible D gene TRBD1, 5 bases. This CDR3 is 15 amino acids long. The V end lost 6 bases, the J end lost 2 bases, and 13 bases lay between the germline ends. Germline CDR1 reads PRHDT; CDR2 reads FYEKMQ (reference sequence). The CDR3 DNA is TGTGCCAGCAGGGCGACAGAAGAAAACACCGGGGAGCTGTTTTTT. This encodes CASRATEENTGELFF.

The J gene is TRBJ1-4, the V gene TRBV19; D may be TRBD1 (5 bases). Trimming removed 5 bases from V and 8 bases from J, with 15 bases in between. Germline assignment: CDR1 LNHDA and CDR2 SQIVND (reference sequence). The CDR3 contains 14 residues. The CDR3 nucleotides are TGTGCCAGTAGTGACCAGGCGGGGCGGGAAAAACTGTTTTTT. It is translated as CASSDQAGREKLFF.

The gene calls are TRBV6-5 and TRBJ1-5; unclear D gene. V was pared by 5 bases and J by 2 bases, with 10 bases between. Per germline, CDR1 MNHEY and CDR2 SVGAGI. The CDR3 spans 14 residues. CDR3 coding DNA: TGTGCCAGCAGTCGGCGGGTGGGCAATCAGCCCCAGCATTTT. Its protein product is CASSRRVGNQPQHF.

The chain has TRBV27 and TRBJ2-2; D is possibly TRBD2 (7 bases). Germline V gene sequence: CDR1 MNHEY, CDR2 SMNVEV (reference sequence). Trimming stripped 10 bases from V and 5 bases from J, with 20 bases between. The CDR3 is 15 amino acids. For the CDR3, the DNA is TGTGCCACCAACCCGTTGGGGGGGCGGACCGGGGAGCTGTTTTTT. This sequence encodes CATNPLGGRTGELFF.